The clone carrying this T cell receptor (beta chain) was observed a few times. This entry belongs to a study of post-analysis software for immune sequencing data. TCR beta cDNA libraries had unique molecular identifiers. TCRdb independently ran MiXCR on the PCR reads; one entry per CDR3 protein. The sample carries fewer than 550,000 distinct CDR3 sequences, roughly 34% recorded once. Sequenced material: blood. This receptor was taken from a girl between 2 and 17 years old with multiple sclerosis.

In DNA, the CDR3 is TGTGCCAGCAGTTTATCGACGGGGGCAATGGGCTACACCTTC. It encodes CASSLSTGAMGYTF. The chain is built from TRBV28 and TRBJ1-2, with D possibly being TRBD1 (6 bases). Germline CDR1 MDHEN, CDR2 SYDVKM. V lost 1 base and J 8 bases, leaving 14 bases between the germline ends. The CDR3 loop spans 14 amino acids.